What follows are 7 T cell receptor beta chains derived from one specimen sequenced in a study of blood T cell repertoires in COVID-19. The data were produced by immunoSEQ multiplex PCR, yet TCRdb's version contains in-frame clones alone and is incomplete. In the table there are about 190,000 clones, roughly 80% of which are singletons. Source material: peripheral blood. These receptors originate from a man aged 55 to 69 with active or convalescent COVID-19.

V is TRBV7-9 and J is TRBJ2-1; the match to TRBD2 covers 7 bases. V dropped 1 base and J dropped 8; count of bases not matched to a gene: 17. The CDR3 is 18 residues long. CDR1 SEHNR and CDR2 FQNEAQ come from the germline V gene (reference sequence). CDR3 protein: CASSLGGRAGKQTDEQFF. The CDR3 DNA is TGTGCCAGCAGCTTAGGAGGGAGGGCAGGGAAGCAAACCGATGAGCAGTTCTTC.

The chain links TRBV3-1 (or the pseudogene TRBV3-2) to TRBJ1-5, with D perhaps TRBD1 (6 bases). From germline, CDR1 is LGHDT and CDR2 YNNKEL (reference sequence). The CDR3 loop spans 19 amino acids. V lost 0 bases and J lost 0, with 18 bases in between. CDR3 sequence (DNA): TGTGCCAGCAGCCAAGAGGCAGGGGCCAACCATTATAGCAATCAGCCCCAGCATTTT. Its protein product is CASSQEAGANHYSNQPQHF.

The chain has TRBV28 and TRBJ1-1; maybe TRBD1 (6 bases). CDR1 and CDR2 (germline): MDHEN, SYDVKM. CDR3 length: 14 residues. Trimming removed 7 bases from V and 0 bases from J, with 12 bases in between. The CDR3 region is CASIPGQVNTEAFF. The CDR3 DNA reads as TGTGCCAGCATCCCGGGACAAGTGAACACTGAAGCTTTCTTT.

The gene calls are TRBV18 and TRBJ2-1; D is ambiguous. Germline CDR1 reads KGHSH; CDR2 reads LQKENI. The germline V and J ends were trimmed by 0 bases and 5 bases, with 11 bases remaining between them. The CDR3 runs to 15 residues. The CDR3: CASSPPNLRNNEQFF. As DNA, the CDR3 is TGTGCCAGCTCACCACCTAACCTTAGAAACAATGAGCAGTTCTTC.

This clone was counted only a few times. Here the CDR3 DNA reads TGCGCCAGCAGCCAAGTCTCCCACCCTGCAGGTCTCGCCAAAAACATTCAGTACTTC. Protein sequence: CASSQVSHPAGLAKNIQYF. The V gene is TRBV4-3, the J gene TRBJ2-4; D gene unclear. V lost 1 base and J 1 base, leaving 20 bases between the germline ends. CDR1 is LGHNA, CDR2 YSLEER, per germline. The CDR3 covers 19 residues.

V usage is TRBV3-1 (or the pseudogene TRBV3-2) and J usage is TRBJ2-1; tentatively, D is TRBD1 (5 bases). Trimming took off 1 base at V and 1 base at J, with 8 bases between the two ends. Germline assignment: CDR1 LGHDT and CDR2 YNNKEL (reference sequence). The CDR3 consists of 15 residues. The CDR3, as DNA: TGTGCCAGCAGCCAAGGGACATTGTCCTACAATGAGCAGTTCTTC. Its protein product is CASSQGTLSYNEQFF.

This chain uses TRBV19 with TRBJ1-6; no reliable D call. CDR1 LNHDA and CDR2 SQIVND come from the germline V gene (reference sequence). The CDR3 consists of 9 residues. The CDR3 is CRRESPLHF. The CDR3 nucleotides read TGTAGGCGGGAGTCACCCCTCCACTTT. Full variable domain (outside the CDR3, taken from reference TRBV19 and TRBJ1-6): DGGITQSPKYLFRKEGQNVTLSCEQNLNHDAMYWYRQDPGQGLRLIYYSQIVNDFQKGDIAEGYSVSREKKESFPLTVTSAQKNPTAFYLCRRESPLHFGNGTRLTVT.